This is a list of T cell receptor beta chains from one sample in a study of shared clonotypes between healthy human individuals. Profiling relied on immunoSEQ multiplex PCR, and the TCRdb table lists in-frame clones only, not all of them. This sample has about 2 million clones; approximately 94% occur once, and the top ten carry 0.85% to 1.2%. Sequenced sample: naive CD8+ T cells sorted from blood. The receptor set was obtained from a man younger than 35 in good health. Each CDR3 is given with its conserved first and last residue.

V,length,J,CDR3
TRBV4-3,21,TRBJ2-1,CASSQVRWGVRRLAGDNEQFF
TRBV2,14,TRBJ1-1,CASSETLGDTEAFF
TRBV27,15,TRBJ2-5,CASSLVAGGLETQYF
TRBV14,13,TRBJ2-7,CASSQTGTAAQYF
TRBV30,15,TRBJ2-1,CAWSVGSSSYNEQFF
TRBV14,14,TRBJ2-7,CASSRGADPYEQYF
TRBV5-1,10,TRBJ2-7,CASSLYEQYF
TRBV4-1,16,TRBJ2-1,CASSLVDRGNVNEQFF
TRBV9,13,TRBJ2-5,CASSAPREETQYF
TRBV4-1,13,TRBJ2-2,CASSQVATGELFF
TRBV9,15,TRBJ1-3,CASSAGQDSGNTIYF
TRBV18,13,TRBJ2-1,CASSPATNNEQFF
TRBV2,10,TRBJ1-1,CASVPSEAFF
TRBV21-1,17,TRBJ1-1,CASSREQGGGTNTEAFF
TRBV28,15,TRBJ2-7,CASRLQGLGQGVEYF
TRBV5-5,15,TRBJ2-3,CASSRQGPWEDTQYF
TRBV27,15,TRBJ1-2,CASSPTLDRAVGYTF
TRBV28,15,TRBJ2-5,CASSQDRGYQETQYF
TRBV6-5,15,TRBJ1-1,CASSGPDRGVTEAFF
TRBV6-5,14,TRBJ2-7,CASSYSRGRYEQYF
TRBV5-6,14,TRBJ2-7,CASSFGTGAYEQYF
TRBV13,13,TRBJ1-1,CASSFTRNTEAFF
TRBV5-1,14,TRBJ2-1,CASSLATGNNEQFF
TRBV2,16,TRBJ2-3,CASSEASGGLRDTQYF
TRBV29-1,15,TRBJ1-4,CSVRGRQGAQEKLFF
TRBV29-1,13,TRBJ2-7,CSVEGRGSYEQYF
TRBV2,13,TRBJ2-6,CASSGVRGDVLTF
TRBV11-2,14,TRBJ2-3,CASSLYASTDTQYF
TRBV7-9,15,TRBJ2-7,CASSSTQGAIHEQYF
TRBV25-1,13,TRBJ1-1,CASSELKGTEAFF
TRBV5-8,12,TRBJ2-7,CASSLRGYEQYF
TRBV19,14,TRBJ2-7,CASSIGDRAYEQYF
TRBV5-4,14,TRBJ2-7,CASSLVGSDYEQYF
TRBV10-2,14,TRBJ2-3,CASSELGLQGTQYF
TRBV2,12,TRBJ2-7,CASRPAFDEQYF
TRBV4-1,12,TRBJ1-2,CASSQADRPRTF
TRBV29-1,11,TRBJ1-2,CSVEVNYGYTF
TRBV7-2,16,TRBJ2-3,CASSFYSGWVTDTQYF
TRBV12-5,15,TRBJ2-4,CASGLVGSAENIQYF
TRBV7-9,10,TRBJ2-3,CASSAGTQYF
TRBV21-1,16,TRBJ2-7,CASTSKWAEDGGEQYF
TRBV7-8,13,TRBJ1-2,CASSLQGNYGYTF
TRBV27,12,TRBJ2-7,CASRTGGYEQYF
TRBV4-2,14,TRBJ2-7,CASSQGAQGGEQYF
TRBV10-2,16,TRBJ2-5,CASSADKGLAEETQYF
TRBV27,15,TRBJ1-2,CASSMGQNPNYGYTF
TRBV29-1,16,TRBJ2-6,CSVEVSGSGGANVLTF
TRBV5-1,12,TRBJ2-7,CASSTTGAEQYF
TRBV14,19,TRBJ1-1,CASSLSKWETERWDTEAFF
TRBV29-1,12,TRBJ2-5,CSARTAEETQYF